The source of this TCR beta chain is a study of T-cell memory formation after mild COVID-19. Study-wide background: The TCR clusters were mostly specific to one donor. General study findings and limits: Whereas later expanders leaned CD4+, clones contracting day 15 to 85 showed a balanced CD4/CD8 makeup. For contracting clones, CD4+ ones sat mainly in CM and EM, CD8+ in EMRA.

This clonotype occurred a few times. Its target is unknown. Using its own MiXCR run on the 5' RACE reads, TCRdb lists one record per CDR3 protein. The sample holds almost 250,000 distinct CDR3 sequences, over 15% seen once. Trimming stripped 3 bases from V and 3 bases from J, with 10 bases between. The CDR3 is made up of 14 amino acids. Germline-derived CDR1 and CDR2 are SGHNT and YYREEE (reference sequence). This clonotype was sampled from an adult woman who had mild COVID-19 (a few samples of this study predate the infection). Cell type and time point are not known. This chain links TRBV5-4 with TRBJ2-1; D is perhaps TRBD2 (5 bases). The sample taken for sequencing was PBMCs or a T cell subset sorted from them (not recorded which). The CDR3 nucleotides read TGTGCCAGCAGCTCCCGTCGGGGCTACAATGAGCAGTTCTTC. Protein: CASSSRRGYNEQFF.